This T cell receptor (beta chain) was profiled in a study of graft-versus-host responses after intestinal transplantation. Study observations and caveats: Clonal ratios of graft-versus-host to host-versus-graft in allografts were high for patients exhibiting graft-donor T cell macrochimerism.

Using immunoSEQ multiplex PCR, the repertoire was profiled, and TCRdb retains in-frame clones only, with some absent. The profile covers tens of thousands of clones, with approximately 84% appearing a single time and 0.39% taken by the ten largest. The V end was cut by 4 bases, the J end by 7 bases, with 18 bases between. The CDR3 spans 16 residues. CDR1 is SGHRS and CDR2 is YFSETQ in the germline V gene. This clone ranks as medium-sized. What it recognizes is unknown. V gene TRBV5-1 combines with J gene TRBJ1-6; D not resolved. This specimen was unstimulated CD4+ T cells sorted from spleen or lymph node cells, taken before transplant. This receptor was taken from a human donor who was the organ donor for an intestinal transplant. CDR3 DNA: TGCGCCAGCAGCGGTCCGGGTCCCGAAAACAATTCACCCCTCCACTTT. Its translation is CASSGPGPENNSPLHF. The variable domain in full, with the rest retrieved from reference TRBV5-1 and TRBJ1-6, is KAGVTQTPRYLIKTRGQQVTLSCSPISGHRSVSWYQQTPGQGLQFLFEYFSETQRNKGNFPGRFSGRQFSNSRSEMNVSTLELGDSALYLCASSGPGPENNSPLHFGNGTRLTVT.